The 7 T cell receptor beta chains below come from one sample, sequenced in a study of fetal regulatory T cell absence and autoimmunity. TCRdb keeps only in-frame clones here, not all; method: immunoSEQ multiplex PCR. The sample carries about 95,000 clones, around 72% recorded once. Sequenced sample: pancreas tissue. These receptors originate from a male donor with IPEX syndrome.

In its sample, this clone ranks as medium-sized. The chain couples TRBV27 to TRBJ2-5, with 12 bases aligning to TRBD2. V dropped 2 bases and J dropped 2; count of bases not matched to a gene: 0. This CDR3 spans 15 amino acids. Germline V gene sequence: CDR1 MNHEY, CDR2 SMNVEV (reference sequence). The CDR3 coding sequence is TGTGCCAGCAGTTTACTAGCGGGAGGGCAAGAGACCCAGTACTTC. It specifies CASSLLAGGQETQYF.

This clone has a handful of counts. This rearrangement joins TRBV10-1 to TRBJ1-5; D uncertain. Looked up from germline, CDR1 is WNHNN and CDR2 is SYGVQD (reference sequence). The CDR3 runs to 11 residues. Trimming stripped 5 bases from V and 4 bases from J, with 3 bases between. The CDR3 loop reads CASSRNQPQHF. The CDR3 bases are TGCGCCAGCAGTCGGAATCAGCCCCAGCATTTT.

V gene TRBV19 combines with J gene TRBJ1-1; 7 nucleotides agree with TRBD1. With 5 bases clipped from V and 1 base from J, the junction kept 7 bases outside the gene matches. Germline V gene data show CDR1 as LNHDA and CDR2 as SQIVND (reference sequence). The CDR3 sequence is 15 residues long. The CDR3 region is CASSPWDSWNTEAFF. As DNA, the CDR3 is TGTGCCAGTAGTCCCTGGGACAGCTGGAACACTGAAGCTTTCTTT. The whole variable domain, remainder taken from reference TRBV19 and TRBJ1-1, is DGGITQSPKYLFRKEGQNVTLSCEQNLNHDAMYWYRQDPGQGLRLIYYSQIVNDFQKGDIAEGYSVSREKKESFPLTVTSAQKNPTAFYLCASSPWDSWNTEAFFGQGTRLTVV.

The CDR3 loop is CASSLILAGNEQFF. CDR3 in DNA: TGTGCCAGCAGCTTAATACTAGCTGGCAATGAGCAGTTCTTC. V gene TRBV11-2 combines with J gene TRBJ2-1; D is possibly TRBD2 (6 bases). CDR1 SGHAT and CDR2 FQNNGV come from the germline V gene. The CDR3 runs to 14 residues. Trimming cost V 2 bases and J 6 bases, with 11 bases left between them.

The chain combines TRBV2 with TRBJ2-7, with D possibly called TRBD1 or TRBD2 (5 bases each). CDR1 and CDR2 from the germline V gene are SNHLY and FYNNEI. This CDR3 spans 14 amino acids. Trimming cost V 3 bases and J 3 bases, with 12 bases left between them. CDR3 nucleotides: TGTGCCAGCAGTGATTCGGCAGGGAGCTACGAGCAGTACTTC. Protein sequence: CASSDSAGSYEQYF. Drawing the rest from reference TRBV2 and TRBJ2-7, the complete variable domain is EPEVTQTPSHQVTQMGQEVILRCVPISNHLYFYWYRQILGQKVEFLVSFYNNEISEKSEIFDDQFSVERPDGSNFTLKIRSTKLEDSAMYFCASSDSAGSYEQYFGPGTRLTVT.

V and J are TRBV14 and TRBJ2-7; tentative D call: TRBD1 (6 bases). V was cut by 3 bases and J by 3 bases, with 9 bases left in between. The CDR3 covers 13 residues. CDR1 SGHDN and CDR2 FVKESK come from the germline V gene. CDR3 coding DNA: TGTGCCAGCAGCCAGCCAGGGGACTACGAGCAGTACTTC. Encoded protein: CASSQPGDYEQYF.

This clone was seen only once. The genes are TRBV4-1 and TRBJ2-3, with 10 bases that match TRBD2. With 2 bases clipped from V and 0 bases from J, the junction kept 8 bases outside the gene matches. Germline values: CDR1 MGHRA, CDR2 YSYEKL. The CDR3 spans 18 residues. CDR3 amino acids: CASSQRLSGGVSTDTQYF. The CDR3 nucleotides read TGCGCCAGCAGCCAAAGGCTCAGCGGGGGGGTTAGCACAGATACGCAGTATTTT.